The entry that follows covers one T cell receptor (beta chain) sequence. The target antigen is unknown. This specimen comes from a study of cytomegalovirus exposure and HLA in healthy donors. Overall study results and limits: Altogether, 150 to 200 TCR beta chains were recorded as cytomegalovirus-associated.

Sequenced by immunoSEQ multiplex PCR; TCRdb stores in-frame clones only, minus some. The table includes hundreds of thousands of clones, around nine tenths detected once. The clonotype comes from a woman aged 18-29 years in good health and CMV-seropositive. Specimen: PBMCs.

In DNA form, the CDR3 reads TGTGCCAGCAGCTTGGACAAGTCCTACGAGCAGTACTTC. Translation: CASSLDKSYEQYF. The chain joins TRBV5-5 to TRBJ2-7, with D unclear. This CDR3 region has 13 residues. V was clipped by 0 bases and J by 1 base, with 5 bases between them. Germline CDR1 SGHKS, CDR2 YYEKEE (reference sequence).